Here is one T cell receptor (beta chain) with its context. Its antigen is currently unknown. This CDR3 comprises 14 residues. Germline V CDR1 and CDR2: KGHSH, LQKENI. V shed 3 bases and J shed 0 bases, with 9 bases lying between them. Sequencing was performed with immunoSEQ multiplex PCR; in TCRdb, only in-frame clones are kept and a portion is missing. The sample yields roughly 160,000 clones, 92% seen once. This record belongs to a study of T cell responses to AZD1222 COVID-19 vaccine. Whole-study results and caveats: Every sample of the repertoires postdated the peak T cell response.

The input for sequencing was peripheral blood, taken 28 days after the second AZD1222 dose. This rearrangement joins TRBV18 to TRBJ2-7, with D perhaps matching TRBD1 or TRBD2 (5 bases each). The sequence was collected from an adult who received the AZD1222 COVID-19 vaccine. CDR3 amino acids: CASSPGTNSYEQYF. CDR3 DNA sequence: TGTGCCAGCTCACCCGGGACCAACTCCTACGAGCAGTACTTC.